This T cell receptor beta chain appears in the sequencing data of a study of T cell responses to AZD1222 COVID-19 vaccine. Using immunoSEQ multiplex PCR, the repertoire was profiled, and TCRdb retains in-frame clones only, with some absent. The table includes roughly 150,000 clones, approximately 90% detected once. In germline, CDR1 is SGHVS, CDR2 FNYEAQ. V was clipped by 1 base and J by 1 base, with 7 bases between them. The CDR3 has 14 amino acids. This specimen consisted of peripheral blood, obtained on day 0 of AZD1222 vaccination. The chain employs TRBV7-6 and TRBJ1-1; D is undetermined. This receptor was obtained from an adult in good health. The CDR3, as DNA: TGTGCCAGCAGCTTAGTAGACTGGAACACTGAAGCTTTCTTT. This encodes CASSLVDWNTEAFF.